This T cell receptor beta chain emerged from a study of identifying expanded T cells in peripheral blood. Study-level results: Differentially abundant clones: around 1.2 between replicates, approximately 15 at around 2 weeks, 19 to 20 at four.

Generated by immunoSEQ multiplex PCR, the TCRdb table keeps only in-frame clones and is missing some. The sample carries under 130,000 clones, around 89% recorded once. About this clone itself: No antigen is known for it.

V was shortened by 7 bases and J by 3 bases, with 15 bases between the two germline ends. The CDR3 has 15 amino acids. The germline gives CDR1 MDHEN, CDR2 SYDVKM. J is TRBJ2-2 and V is TRBV28; D may be TRBD2 (6 bases). The TCR comes from a person aged 18 to 69 in good health. Sequencing input: blood. The CDR3 DNA reads as TGTGCCAGCACCGAAACCGGGACTTACACCGGGGAGCTGTTTTTT. Translating it yields CASTETGTYTGELFF.